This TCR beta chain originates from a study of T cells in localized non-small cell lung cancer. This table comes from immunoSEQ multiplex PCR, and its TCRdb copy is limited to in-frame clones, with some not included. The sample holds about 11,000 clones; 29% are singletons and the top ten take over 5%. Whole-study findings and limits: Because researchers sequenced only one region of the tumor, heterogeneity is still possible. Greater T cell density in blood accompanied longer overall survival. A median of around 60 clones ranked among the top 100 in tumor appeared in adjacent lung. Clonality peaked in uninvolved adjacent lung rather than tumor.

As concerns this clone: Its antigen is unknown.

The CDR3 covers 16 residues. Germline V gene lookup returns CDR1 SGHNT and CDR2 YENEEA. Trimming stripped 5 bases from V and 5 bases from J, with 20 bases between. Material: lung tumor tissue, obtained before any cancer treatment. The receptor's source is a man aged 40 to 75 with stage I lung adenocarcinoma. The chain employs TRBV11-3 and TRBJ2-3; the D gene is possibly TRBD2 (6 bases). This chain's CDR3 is CASSPWRTRGGDTQYF. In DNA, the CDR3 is TGTGCCAGCAGCCCTTGGCGGACCCGGGGAGGAGATACGCAGTATTTT.